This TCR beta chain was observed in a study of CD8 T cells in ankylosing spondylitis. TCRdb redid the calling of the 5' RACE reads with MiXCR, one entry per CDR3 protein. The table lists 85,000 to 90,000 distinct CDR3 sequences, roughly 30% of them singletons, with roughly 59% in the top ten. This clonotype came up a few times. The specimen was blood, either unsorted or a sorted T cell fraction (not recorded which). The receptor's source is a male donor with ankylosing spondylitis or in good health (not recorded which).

The CDR3 sequence: CASSLSGGYGYTF. CDR3 nucleotide sequence: TGTGCCAGCAGTTTAAGTGGGGGCTATGGCTACACCTTC. The genes are TRBV12-3 or TRBV12-4 and TRBJ1-2; possible D gene TRBD1, 5 bases. The CDR3 contains 13 residues. Trimming left V 2 bases short and J 4 bases short, with 8 bases between.